The sequence of this TCR beta chain was determined in a study of cytomegalovirus exposure and HLA in healthy donors. Study summary: An analysis done earlier identified roughly 120 million unique TCR beta sequences from about 180 million T cells.

The CDR3 runs to 14 residues. With 1 base removed from V and 4 bases from J, the gap between germline ends came to 10 bases. Germline V gene data show CDR1 as SGHVS and CDR2 as FNYEAQ. It was with 60 Vbeta and 13 Jbeta primers that the PCR ran. Clones were read by immunoSEQ multiplex PCR, and TCRdb kept only the in-frame ones, dropping some. Among some 130,000 clones, approximately 80% were seen once, and the ten largest hold approximately 6%. This TCR derives from a woman aged 40 to 50 in good health and CMV-seropositive. V usage is TRBV7-6 and J usage is TRBJ1-2; a possible D gene is TRBD1 (5 bases). Sequencing used PBMCs. CDR3 sequence (DNA): TGTGCCAGCAGCTTAGATATGGGGGGCTATGGCTACACCTTC. Translated: CASSLDMGGYGYTF. Drawing the rest from reference TRBV7-6 and TRBJ1-2, the complete variable domain is GAGVSQSPRYKVTKRGQDVALRCDPISGHVSLYWYRQALGQGPEFLTYFNYEAQQDKSGLPNDRFSAERPEGSISTLTIQRTEQRDSAMYRCASSLDMGGYGYTFGSGTRLTVV.